What follows describes a single TCR beta chain. Sequenced by immunoSEQ multiplex PCR; TCRdb stores in-frame clones only, minus some. The profile shows over 75,000 clones, 91% of them singletons. These data originate in a study of control samples from healthy donors and cancer patients. This TCR derives from a man aged 30-40 years in good health. Sequencing was performed on blood.

The CDR3 nucleotides are TGCGCCAGCAGCTCGACTAGCGGGGTCAGCGGGGAGCTGTTTTTT. This encodes CASSSTSGVSGELFF. The V gene is TRBV5-1, the J gene TRBJ2-2; 11 positions match TRBD2. Germline CDR1 and CDR2: SGHRS and YFSETQ. The CDR3 spans 15 residues. V shed 3 bases and J 7 bases; nucleotides not matched to a gene: 5. The whole variable domain, filled in from reference TRBV5-1 and TRBJ2-2, reads KAGVTQTPRYLIKTRGQQVTLSCSPISGHRSVSWYQQTPGQGLQFLFEYFSETQRNKGNFPGRFSGRQFSNSRSEMNVSTLELGDSALYLCASSSTSGVSGELFFGEGSRLTVL.